A single sample gave rise to the 17 T cell receptor beta chains below, sequenced in a study of T cell clones after liver transplantation. Assay: immunoSEQ multiplex PCR; the TCRdb copy retains only in-frame clones and omits some. Counted here are fewer than 80,000 clones, around 84% occurring once; the ten biggest clones make up 2.1%. The sequenced sample was CD4+ T cells from blood, obtained 48 months after liver transplant. The receptors here all came from a human patient who received a liver transplant. Some T cells here may be from the graft donor.

V and J are TRBV25-1 and TRBJ2-1, with D perhaps given as TRBD1 or TRBD2 (5 bases each). V lost 2 bases and J 5 bases, leaving 10 bases between the germline ends. Looked up from germline, CDR1 is MGHDK and CDR2 is SYGVNS. There are 14 residues in the CDR3. CDR3 sequence (DNA): TGTGCCAGCAGTGAAATATGGGGGAACAATGAGCAGTTCTTC. It codes for CASSEIWGNNEQFF.

The chain employs TRBV7-3 and TRBJ2-3; 7 nucleotides agree with TRBD1. CDR1 is SGHTA, CDR2 FQGTGA, per germline. J lost 1 base, V lost 5 bases, and 6 bases had no gene match. The CDR3 covers 15 residues. The CDR3 DNA sequence: TGTGCCAGCAGCCTGGGGACAGCTGGCACAGATACGCAGTATTTT. Its protein is CASSLGTAGTDTQYF.

The V gene is TRBV5-4, the J gene TRBJ1-5; 11 bases map to TRBD1. Germline CDR1 and CDR2: SGHNT and YYREEE (reference sequence). The CDR3 runs 15 residues. Unmatched junction bases numbered 6, after V lost 8 bases and J lost 2 bases. As DNA, the CDR3 is TGTGCCAGTGCCCCGGACAGGGGGCGCAATCAGCCCCAGCATTTT. This translates into CASAPDRGRNQPQHF. Using reference TRBV5-4 and TRBJ1-5 for the parts outside the CDR3, the full variable domain is ETGVTQSPTHLIKTRGQQVTLRCSSQSGHNTVSWYQQALGQGPQFIFQYYREEENGRGNFPPRFSGLQFPNYSSELNVNALELDDSALYLCASAPDRGRNQPQHFGDGTRLSIL.

V usage is TRBV28 and J usage is TRBJ2-7, with D maybe TRBD2 (5 bases). V lost 3 bases, J lost 0 bases, and 6 bases lay in between. The CDR3 consists of 13 residues. Germline loops: CDR1 MDHEN, CDR2 SYDVKM. The CDR3 sequence is CASSFGSSYEQYF. The CDR3 DNA follows: TGTGCCAGCAGTTTTGGGAGCTCCTACGAGCAGTACTTC.

V gene TRBV7-2 combines with J gene TRBJ1-2, with no clear D. CDR3 length: 13 residues. Germline V CDR1 and CDR2: SGHTA, FQGNSA. V was clipped by 5 bases and J by 4 bases, with 11 bases between them. DNA of the CDR3: TGTGCCAGCAGCCAAGCAGAGTCCTATGGCTACACCTTC. Its protein product is CASSQAESYGYTF.

The chain links TRBV7-2 to TRBJ2-5; 8 bases align to TRBD1. CDR3 size: 15 residues. Trimming took 5 bases from V and 4 from J; bases not matched to a gene: 9. The germline gives CDR1 SGHTA, CDR2 FQGNSA. The CDR3, as DNA: TGTGCCAGCAGCACGCGGAGGACAGGGTTAGAGACCCAGTACTTC. Encoded protein: CASSTRRTGLETQYF.

V usage is TRBV19 and J usage is TRBJ1-1, with a tentative D call TRBD1 (6 bases). Germline V lookup: CDR1 LNHDA, CDR2 SQIVND (reference sequence). This CDR3 comprises 13 residues. V lost 3 bases and J lost 1, with 6 bases in between. CDR3 sequence reads: CASSMGANTEAFF. Here the CDR3 DNA reads TGTGCCAGTAGTATGGGGGCGAACACTGAAGCTTTCTTT.

The gene calls are TRBV6-5 and TRBJ2-2; 7 nucleotides match TRBD2. J lost 2 bases, V lost 8 bases, and 8 bases had no gene match. This CDR3 region has 15 residues. CDR1 is MNHEY and CDR2 is SVGAGI in the germline V gene. For the CDR3, the DNA is TGTGCCAGCTCATCCGGACTAGTTAACACCGGGGAGCTGTTTTTT. Its protein product is CASSSGLVNTGELFF.

The rearrangement links TRBV28 to TRBJ2-7, with D possibly being TRBD1 or TRBD2 (5 bases each). Trimming removed 6 bases from V and 3 bases from J, with 12 bases in between. The CDR3 has 13 residues. The V gene's germline CDR1 is MDHEN and CDR2 SYDVKM. The CDR3: CASSRHGGYEQYF. CDR3 in DNA: TGTGCCAGCAGCCGCCATGGGGGCTACGAGCAGTACTTC. The whole variable domain, remainder taken from reference TRBV28 and TRBJ2-7, is DVKVTQSSRYLVKRTGEKVFLECVQDMDHENMFWYRQDPGLGLRLIYFSYDVKMKEKGDIPEGYSVSREKKERFSLILESASTNQTSMYLCASSRHGGYEQYFGPGTRLTVT.

The V and J genes are TRBV4-2 and TRBJ2-3; TRBD2 matches 7 bases. The CDR3 totals 20 residues. The germline V gene has CDR1 LGHNA and CDR2 YNFKEQ. Unmatched junction bases numbered 16, after V lost 1 base and J lost 0 bases. The CDR3 DNA follows: TGTGCCAGCAGCCAAGGGGTCACCGGGGGAGGGACTACAAGCACAGATACGCAGTATTTT. Residues: CASSQGVTGGGTTSTDTQYF.

The chain couples TRBV5-1 to TRBJ1-1; no clear D. Germline values: CDR1 SGHRS, CDR2 YFSETQ. V gave up 4 bases and J gave up 3 bases, with 16 bases separating them. The length of the CDR3 is 15 residues. The CDR3 nucleotides are TGCGCCAGCAGCCCGACGGGAGACGGCTACACTGAAGCTTTCTTT. Translating gives CASSPTGDGYTEAFF.

This clone came up once. Other DNA sequences in the sample encode the same CDR3. The genes are TRBV5-4 and TRBJ2-7, with 13 bases aligning to TRBD2. The CDR3 has 15 residues. V was clipped by 0 bases and J by 3 bases; unmatched bases: 0. Germline V gene sequence: CDR1 SGHNT, CDR2 YYREEE (reference sequence). CDR3 protein: CASSLGLAGGYEQYF. In DNA, the CDR3 is TGTGCCAGCAGCTTGGGACTAGCGGGAGGCTACGAGCAGTACTTC. The whole variable domain, filled in from reference TRBV5-4 and TRBJ2-7, reads ETGVTQSPTHLIKTRGQQVTLRCSSQSGHNTVSWYQQALGQGPQFIFQYYREEENGRGNFPPRFSGLQFPNYSSELNVNALELDDSALYLCASSLGLAGGYEQYFGPGTRLTVT.

The chain couples TRBV29-1 to TRBJ2-3, with D tentatively TRBD2 (6 bases). The CDR3 consists of 12 residues. CDR1 and CDR2 from the germline V gene are SQVTM and ANQGSEA. With 5 bases removed from V and 6 bases from J, the gap between germline ends came to 12 bases. The CDR3 coding sequence is TGCAGCGTTATAGCGGTGACCGATACGCAGTATTTT. As protein: CSVIAVTDTQYF.

Here the CDR3 DNA reads TGTGCCAGCAGGCTAGCGGGGGGTGCTTACGAGCAGTACTTC. Residues: CASRLAGGAYEQYF. The V gene is TRBV7-2, the J gene TRBJ2-7; 11 bases line up with TRBD2. The CDR3 extends over 14 amino acids. Trimming at V came to 6 bases and at J to 4 bases, leaving 5 bases not matched to a gene. From germline, CDR1 is SGHTA and CDR2 FQGNSA.

V is TRBV19 and J is TRBJ1-5, with D perhaps TRBD1 (5 bases). V lost 8 bases, J lost 9 bases, and 26 bases lay in between. Germline CDR1 reads LNHDA; CDR2 reads SQIVND (reference sequence). The CDR3 length is 16 residues. The DNA for the CDR3 is TGTGCCAGTGTCACCGCCGGACGGGGGGATCTTTCGCCCCAGCATTTT. Protein sequence: CASVTAGRGDLSPQHF.

The V call is TRBV25-1, the J call TRBJ2-2, with 9 bases fitting TRBD2. In germline, CDR1 is MGHDK, CDR2 SYGVNS. This CDR3 has 16 amino acids. Trimming cost V 5 bases and J 1 base; bases outside gene matches: 5. CDR3 nucleotide sequence: TGTGCCAGCAGTTCGACTAGCGGAGAGAACACCGGGGAGCTGTTTTTT. Protein sequence: CASSSTSGENTGELFF.

This clone was seen only a few times. The J gene is TRBJ1-5, the V gene TRBV7-2, with TRBD1 as a possible D gene (6 bases). Between the trimmed V and J ends, which lost 4 bases and 10 bases, there was a span of 26 bases. Germline-derived CDR1 and CDR2 are SGHTA and FQGNSA. The CDR3 contains 17 residues. The CDR3 protein is CASSYSSPGAVVSPQHF. CDR3 coding DNA: TGTGCCAGCAGCTACTCTTCCCCGGGGGCGGTCGTGAGTCCCCAGCATTTT.